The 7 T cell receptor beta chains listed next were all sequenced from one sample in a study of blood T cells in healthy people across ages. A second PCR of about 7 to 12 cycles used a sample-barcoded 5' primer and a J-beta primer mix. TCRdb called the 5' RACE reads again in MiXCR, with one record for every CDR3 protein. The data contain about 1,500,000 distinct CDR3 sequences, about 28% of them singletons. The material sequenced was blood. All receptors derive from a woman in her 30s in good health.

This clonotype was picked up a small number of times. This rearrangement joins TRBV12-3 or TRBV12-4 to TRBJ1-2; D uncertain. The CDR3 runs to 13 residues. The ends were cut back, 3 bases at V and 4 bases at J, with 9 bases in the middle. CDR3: CASSFSVSYGYTF. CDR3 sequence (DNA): TGTGCCAGCAGTTTTTCGGTGAGCTATGGCTACACCTTC.

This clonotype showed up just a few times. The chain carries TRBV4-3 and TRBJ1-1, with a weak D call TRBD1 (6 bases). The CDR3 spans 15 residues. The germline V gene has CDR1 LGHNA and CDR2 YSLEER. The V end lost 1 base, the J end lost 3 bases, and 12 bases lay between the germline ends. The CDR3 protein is CASSQGGGLDTEAFF. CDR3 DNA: TGCGCCAGCAGCCAAGGAGGGGGGTTGGACACTGAAGCTTTCTTT.

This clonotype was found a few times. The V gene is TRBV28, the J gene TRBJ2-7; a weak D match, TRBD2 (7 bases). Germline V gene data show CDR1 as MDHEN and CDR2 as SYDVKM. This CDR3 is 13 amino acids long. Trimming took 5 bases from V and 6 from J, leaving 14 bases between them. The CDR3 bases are TGTGCCAGCAGTGGGGGGGGGGCGCCCGAGCAGTACTTC. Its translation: CASSGGGAPEQYF. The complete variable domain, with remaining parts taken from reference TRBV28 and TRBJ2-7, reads DVKVTQSSRYLVKRTGEKVFLECVQDMDHENMFWYRQDPGLGLRLIYFSYDVKMKEKGDIPEGYSVSREKKERFSLILESASTNQTSMYLCASSGGGAPEQYFGPGTRLTVT.

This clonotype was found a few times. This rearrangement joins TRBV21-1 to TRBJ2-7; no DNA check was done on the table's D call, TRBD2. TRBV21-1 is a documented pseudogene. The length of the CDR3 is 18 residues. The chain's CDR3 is CASSTLGTSVVITYEQYF. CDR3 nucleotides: TGTGCCAGCAGCACCCTGGGGACTAGCGTAGTAATAACCTACGAGCAGTACTTC.

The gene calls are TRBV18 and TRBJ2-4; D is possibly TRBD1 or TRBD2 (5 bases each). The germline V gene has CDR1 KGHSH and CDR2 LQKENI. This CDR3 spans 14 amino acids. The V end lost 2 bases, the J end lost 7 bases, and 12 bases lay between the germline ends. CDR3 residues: CASSPEGIGNIQYF. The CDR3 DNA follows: TGTGCCAGCTCACCAGAGGGGATAGGTAACATTCAGTACTTC.

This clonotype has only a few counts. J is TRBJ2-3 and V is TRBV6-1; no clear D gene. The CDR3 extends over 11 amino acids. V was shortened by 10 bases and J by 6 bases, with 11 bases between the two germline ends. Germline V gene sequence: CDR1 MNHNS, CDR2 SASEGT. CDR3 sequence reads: CAINLMDTQYF. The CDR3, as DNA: TGTGCCATCAACTTGATGGATACGCAGTATTTT.

The DNA of the CDR3 is TGTGCCAGCAGTTTAAACGGCAGGAGTCCAACCATGAACACTGAAGCTTTCTTT. Its translation: CASSLNGRSPTMNTEAFF. The chain uses TRBV12-3 or TRBV12-4 and TRBJ1-1, with D unclear. This CDR3 has 18 amino acids. Deletions cut 2 bases from V and 0 bases from J, with 19 bases between.